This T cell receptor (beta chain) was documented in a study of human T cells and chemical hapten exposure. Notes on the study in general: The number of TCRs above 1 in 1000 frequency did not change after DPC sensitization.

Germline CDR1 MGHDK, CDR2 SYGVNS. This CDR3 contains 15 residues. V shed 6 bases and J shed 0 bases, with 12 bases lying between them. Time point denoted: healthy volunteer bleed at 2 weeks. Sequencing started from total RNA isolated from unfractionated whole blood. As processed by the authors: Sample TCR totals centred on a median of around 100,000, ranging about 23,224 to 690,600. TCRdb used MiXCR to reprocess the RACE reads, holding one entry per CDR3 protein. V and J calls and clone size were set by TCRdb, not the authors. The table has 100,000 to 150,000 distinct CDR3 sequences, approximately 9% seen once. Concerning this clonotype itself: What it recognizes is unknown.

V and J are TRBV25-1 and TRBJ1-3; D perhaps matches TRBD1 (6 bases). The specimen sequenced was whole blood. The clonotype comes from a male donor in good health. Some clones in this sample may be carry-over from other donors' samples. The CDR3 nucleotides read TGTGCCAGCAGCCTGGGGGGCAACTCTGGAAACACCATATATTTT. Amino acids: CASSLGGNSGNTIYF.